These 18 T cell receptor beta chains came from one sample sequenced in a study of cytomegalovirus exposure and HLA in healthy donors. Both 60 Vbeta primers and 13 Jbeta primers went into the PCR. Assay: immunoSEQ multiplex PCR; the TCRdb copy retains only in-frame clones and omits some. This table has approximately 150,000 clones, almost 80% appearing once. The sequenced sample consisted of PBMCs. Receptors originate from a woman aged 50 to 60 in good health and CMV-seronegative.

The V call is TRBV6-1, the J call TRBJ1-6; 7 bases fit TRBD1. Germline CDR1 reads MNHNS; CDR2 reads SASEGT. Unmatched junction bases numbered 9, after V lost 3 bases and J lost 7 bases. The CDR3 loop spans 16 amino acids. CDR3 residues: CASSDWTGKPNSPLHF. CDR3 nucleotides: TGTGCCAGCAGTGATTGGACAGGAAAGCCGAATTCACCCCTCCACTTT.

This CDR3 reads CASSDSGGPYNSPLHF. The CDR3 DNA sequence: TGTGCCAGCAGCGACTCGGGTGGCCCTTATAATTCACCCCTCCACTTT. The chain carries TRBV9 and TRBJ1-6; D unresolved. From germline, CDR1 is SGDLS and CDR2 YYNGEE. The CDR3 runs to 16 residues. Trimming took off 3 bases at V and 4 bases at J, with 14 bases between the two ends.

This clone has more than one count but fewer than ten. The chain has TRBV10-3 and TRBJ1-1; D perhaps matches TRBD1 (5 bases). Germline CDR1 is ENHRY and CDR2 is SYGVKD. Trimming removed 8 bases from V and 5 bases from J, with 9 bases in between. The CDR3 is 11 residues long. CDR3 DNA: TGTGCCATCCTGGGGGGGACTGAAGCTTTCTTT. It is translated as CAILGGTEAFF.

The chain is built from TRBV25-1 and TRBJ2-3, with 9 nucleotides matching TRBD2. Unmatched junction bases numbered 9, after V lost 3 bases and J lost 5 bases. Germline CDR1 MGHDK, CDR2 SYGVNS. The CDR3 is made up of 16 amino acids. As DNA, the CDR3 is TGTGCCAGCAGTGATAGCGGGGGCAGGTCCTTAGATACGCAGTATTTT. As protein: CASSDSGGRSLDTQYF. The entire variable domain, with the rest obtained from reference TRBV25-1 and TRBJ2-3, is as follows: EADIYQTPRYLVIGTGKKITLECSQTMGHDKMYWYQQDPGMELHLIHYSYGVNSTEKGDLSSESTVSRIRTEHFPLTLESARPSHTSQYLCASSDSGGRSLDTQYFGPGTRLTVL.

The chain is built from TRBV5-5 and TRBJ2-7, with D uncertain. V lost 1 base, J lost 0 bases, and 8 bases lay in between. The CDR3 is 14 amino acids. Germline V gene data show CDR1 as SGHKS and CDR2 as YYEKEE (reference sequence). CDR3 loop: CASSLLWSSYEQYF. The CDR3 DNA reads TGTGCCAGCAGCTTGCTTTGGAGCTCCTACGAGCAGTACTTC.

The CDR3 is CASSDTGTGAANEQFF. The DNA of the CDR3 is TGTGCCAGCAGCGATACCGGGACAGGGGCAGCGAATGAGCAGTTCTTC. J is TRBJ2-1 and V is TRBV2, with 10 bases identical to TRBD1. Per germline, CDR1 SNHLY and CDR2 FYNNEI. Losses at the gene ends were 6 bases for V and 7 bases for J; bases not matched to a gene: 12. The CDR3 contains 16 residues.

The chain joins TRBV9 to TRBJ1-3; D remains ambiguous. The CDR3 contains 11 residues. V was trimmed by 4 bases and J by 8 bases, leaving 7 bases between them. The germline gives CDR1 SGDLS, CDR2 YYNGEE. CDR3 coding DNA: TGTGCCAGCAGCTCGCGAGACACCATATATTTT. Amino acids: CASSSRDTIYF.

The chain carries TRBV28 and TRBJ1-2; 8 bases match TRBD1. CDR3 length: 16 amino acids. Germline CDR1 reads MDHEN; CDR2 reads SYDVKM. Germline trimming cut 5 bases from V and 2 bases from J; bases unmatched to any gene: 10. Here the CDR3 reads CASSPSPGQDNYGYTF. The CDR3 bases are TGTGCCAGCAGTCCCTCCCCGGGACAGGACAACTATGGCTACACCTTC.

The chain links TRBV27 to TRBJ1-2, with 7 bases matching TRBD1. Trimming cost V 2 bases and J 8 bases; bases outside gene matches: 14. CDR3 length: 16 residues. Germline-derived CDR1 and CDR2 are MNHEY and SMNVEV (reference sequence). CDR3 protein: CASSLNLRTGLGGYTF. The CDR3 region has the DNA TGTGCCAGCAGTTTAAACTTACGGACAGGCTTAGGGGGCTACACCTTC.

CDR3 protein: CASSLAGLAGAYNEQFF. The CDR3 DNA reads TGTGCCAGCAGCTTAGCCGGGCTAGCGGGAGCCTACAATGAGCAGTTCTTC. V is TRBV7-2 and J is TRBJ2-1; 10 nucleotides align to TRBD2. The CDR3 sequence is 17 residues long. The germline V gene has CDR1 SGHTA and CDR2 FQGNSA. V lost 0 bases, J lost 2 bases, and 4 bases stayed unmatched. The full variable domain, with the rest looked up from reference TRBV7-2 and TRBJ2-1, is GAGVSQSPSNKVTEKGKDVELRCDPISGHTALYWYRQSLGQGLEFLIYFQGNSAPDKSGLPSDRFSAERTGGSVSTLTIQRTQQEDSAVYLCASSLAGLAGAYNEQFFGPGTRLTVL.

CDR3 DNA: TGTGCCAGCAGAAAGGGGGGCTACACCTTC. Translation: CASRKGGYTF. The chain recombines TRBV28 with TRBJ1-2; possibly TRBD1 for D (5 bases). Trimming removed 6 bases at V and 8 bases at J, with 7 bases between. From germline, CDR1 is MDHEN and CDR2 SYDVKM. CDR3 length: 10 residues.

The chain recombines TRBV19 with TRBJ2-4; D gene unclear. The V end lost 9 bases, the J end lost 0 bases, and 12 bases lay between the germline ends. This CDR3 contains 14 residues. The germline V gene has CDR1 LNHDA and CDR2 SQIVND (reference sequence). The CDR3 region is CASTSVLAKNIQYF. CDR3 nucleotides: TGTGCCAGCACGAGTGTCCTAGCCAAAAACATTCAGTACTTC. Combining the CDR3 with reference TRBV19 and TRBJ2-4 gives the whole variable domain DGGITQSPKYLFRKEGQNVTLSCEQNLNHDAMYWYRQDPGQGLRLIYYSQIVNDFQKGDIAEGYSVSREKKESFPLTVTSAQKNPTAFYLCASTSVLAKNIQYFGAGTRLSVL.

The CDR3 sequence: CASSDSAGDMKTQYF. The DNA for the CDR3 is TGTGCCAGCAGTGACTCGGCAGGGGACATGAAAACCCAGTACTTC. The rearrangement links TRBV6-4 to TRBJ2-5, with a weak D call TRBD1 (6 bases). The germline V gene encodes CDR1 MRHNA and CDR2 SNTAGT. Trimming shortened V by 0 bases and J by 8 bases, and 16 bases separated the two germline ends. The length of the CDR3 is 15 residues.

The CDR3 reads CASSPDSYSYNEQFF. The CDR3, as DNA: TGTGCCAGCTCACCTGACAGTTACTCCTACAATGAGCAGTTCTTC. The chain employs TRBV18 and TRBJ2-1; D is possibly TRBD1 (5 bases). Germline V lookup: CDR1 KGHSH, CDR2 LQKENI. This CDR3 is 15 amino acids long. Deletions cut 3 bases from V and 0 bases from J, with 9 bases between.

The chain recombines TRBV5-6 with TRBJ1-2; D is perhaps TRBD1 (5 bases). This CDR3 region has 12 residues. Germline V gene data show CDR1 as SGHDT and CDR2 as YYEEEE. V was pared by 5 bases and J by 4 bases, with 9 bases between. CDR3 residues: CASRKTAYGYTF. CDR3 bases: TGTGCCAGCAGGAAGACAGCCTATGGCTACACCTTC.

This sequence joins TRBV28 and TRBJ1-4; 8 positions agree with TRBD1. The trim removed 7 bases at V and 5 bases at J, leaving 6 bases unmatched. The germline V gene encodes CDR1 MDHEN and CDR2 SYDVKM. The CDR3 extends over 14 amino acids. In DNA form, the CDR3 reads TGTGCCAGCATCACGACAGGGGCAAATGAAAAACTGTTTTTT. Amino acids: CASITTGANEKLFF.

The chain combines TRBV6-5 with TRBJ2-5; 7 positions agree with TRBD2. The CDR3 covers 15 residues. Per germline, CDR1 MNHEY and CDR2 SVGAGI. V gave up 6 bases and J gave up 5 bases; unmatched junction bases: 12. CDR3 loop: CASRPTSKGGETQYF. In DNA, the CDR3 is TGTGCCAGCAGGCCCACTAGCAAGGGAGGGGAGACCCAGTACTTC.

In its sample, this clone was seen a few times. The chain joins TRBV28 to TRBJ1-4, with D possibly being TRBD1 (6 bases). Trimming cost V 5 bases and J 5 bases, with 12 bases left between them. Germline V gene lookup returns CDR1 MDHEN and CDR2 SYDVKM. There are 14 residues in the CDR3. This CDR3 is CASSTQGKNEKLFF. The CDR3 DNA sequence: TGTGCCAGCAGTACCCAGGGGAAGAATGAAAAACTGTTTTTT.